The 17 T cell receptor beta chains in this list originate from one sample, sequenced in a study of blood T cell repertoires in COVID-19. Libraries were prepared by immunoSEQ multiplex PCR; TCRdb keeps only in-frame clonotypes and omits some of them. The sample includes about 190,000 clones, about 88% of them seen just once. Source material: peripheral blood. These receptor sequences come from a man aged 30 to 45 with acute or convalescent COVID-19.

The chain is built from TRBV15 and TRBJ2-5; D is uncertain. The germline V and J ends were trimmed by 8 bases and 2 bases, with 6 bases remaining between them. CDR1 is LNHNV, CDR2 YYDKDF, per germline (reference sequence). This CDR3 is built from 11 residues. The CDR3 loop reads CATQFQETQYF. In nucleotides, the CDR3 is TGTGCCACCCAATTTCAAGAGACCCAGTACTTC.

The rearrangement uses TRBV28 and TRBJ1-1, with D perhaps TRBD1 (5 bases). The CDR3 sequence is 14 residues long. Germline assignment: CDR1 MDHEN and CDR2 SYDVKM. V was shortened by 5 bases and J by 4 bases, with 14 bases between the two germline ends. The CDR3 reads CASSPRQTLTEAFF. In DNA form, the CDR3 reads TGTGCCAGCAGTCCCAGACAGACACTCACTGAAGCTTTCTTT.

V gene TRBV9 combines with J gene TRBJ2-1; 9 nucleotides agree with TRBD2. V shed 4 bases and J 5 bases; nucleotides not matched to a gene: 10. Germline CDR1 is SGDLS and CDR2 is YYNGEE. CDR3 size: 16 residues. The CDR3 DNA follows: TGTGCCAGCAGCCCGAGGGGTAGCGGGAGAGACAATGAGCAGTTCTTC. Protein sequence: CASSPRGSGRDNEQFF. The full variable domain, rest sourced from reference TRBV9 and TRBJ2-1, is DSGVTQTPKHLITATGQRVTLRCSPRSGDLSVYWYQQSLDQGLQFLIQYYNGEERAKGNILERFSAQQFPDLHSELNLSSLELGDSALYFCASSPRGSGRDNEQFFGPGTRLTVL.

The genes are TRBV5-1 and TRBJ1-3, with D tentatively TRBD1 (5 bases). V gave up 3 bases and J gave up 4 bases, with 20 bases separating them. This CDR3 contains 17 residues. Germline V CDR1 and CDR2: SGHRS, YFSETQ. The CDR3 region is CASSSSGLLASGNTIYF. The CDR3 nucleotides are TGCGCCAGCAGCTCCTCGGGACTCCTGGCCTCCGGAAACACCATATATTTT. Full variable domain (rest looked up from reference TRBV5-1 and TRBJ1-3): KAGVTQTPRYLIKTRGQQVTLSCSPISGHRSVSWYQQTPGQGLQFLFEYFSETQRNKGNFPGRFSGRQFSNSRSEMNVSTLELGDSALYLCASSSSGLLASGNTIYFGEGSWLTVV.

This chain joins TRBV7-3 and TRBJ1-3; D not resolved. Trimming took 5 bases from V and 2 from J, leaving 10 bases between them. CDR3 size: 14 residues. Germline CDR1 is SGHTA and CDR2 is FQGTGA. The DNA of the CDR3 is TGTGCCAGCAGCCGAGGGTTGGCTGGAAACACCATATATTTT. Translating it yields CASSRGLAGNTIYF.

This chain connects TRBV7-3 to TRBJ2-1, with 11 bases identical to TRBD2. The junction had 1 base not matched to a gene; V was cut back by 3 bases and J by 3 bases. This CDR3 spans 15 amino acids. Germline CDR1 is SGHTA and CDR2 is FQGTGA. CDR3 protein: CASSFTSGSYNEQFF. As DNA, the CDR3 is TGTGCCAGCAGCTTTACTAGCGGGAGCTACAATGAGCAGTTCTTC.

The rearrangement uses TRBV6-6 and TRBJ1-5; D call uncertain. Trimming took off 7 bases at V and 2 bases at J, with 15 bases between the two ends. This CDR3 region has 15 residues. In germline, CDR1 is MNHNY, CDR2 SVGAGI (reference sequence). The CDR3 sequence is CASTPRPGGNQPQHF. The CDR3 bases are TGTGCCAGCACCCCTCGGCCGGGAGGCAATCAGCCCCAGCATTTT.

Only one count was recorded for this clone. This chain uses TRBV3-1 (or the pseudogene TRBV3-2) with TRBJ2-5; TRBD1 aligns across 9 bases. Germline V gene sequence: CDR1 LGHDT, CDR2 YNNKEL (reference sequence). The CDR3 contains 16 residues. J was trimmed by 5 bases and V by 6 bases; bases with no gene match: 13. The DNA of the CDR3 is TGTGCCAGCAGTCCTGCGACGGGACAGGGTATTGAGACCCAGTACTTC. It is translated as CASSPATGQGIETQYF.

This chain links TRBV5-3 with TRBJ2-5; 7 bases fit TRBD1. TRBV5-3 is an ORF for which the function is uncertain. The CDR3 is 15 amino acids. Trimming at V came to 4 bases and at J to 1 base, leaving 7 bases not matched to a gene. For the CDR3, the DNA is TGTGCCAGAAGCGTGGTGGACAGGCCCCAAGAGACCCAGTACTTC. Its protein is CARSVVDRPQETQYF.

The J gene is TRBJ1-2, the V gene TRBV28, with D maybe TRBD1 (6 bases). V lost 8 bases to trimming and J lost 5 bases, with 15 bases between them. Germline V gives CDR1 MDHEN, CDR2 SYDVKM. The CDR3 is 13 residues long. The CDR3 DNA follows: TGTGCCAGCCAAAGACAGGCTTTATATGGCTACACCTTC. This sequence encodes CASQRQALYGYTF.

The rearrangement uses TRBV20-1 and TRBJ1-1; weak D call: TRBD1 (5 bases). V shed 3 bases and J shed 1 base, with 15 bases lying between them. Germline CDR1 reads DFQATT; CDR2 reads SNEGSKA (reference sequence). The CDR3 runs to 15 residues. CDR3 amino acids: CSASPTGHRNTEAFF. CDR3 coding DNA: TGCAGTGCTAGTCCTACCGGACACAGGAACACTGAAGCTTTCTTT.

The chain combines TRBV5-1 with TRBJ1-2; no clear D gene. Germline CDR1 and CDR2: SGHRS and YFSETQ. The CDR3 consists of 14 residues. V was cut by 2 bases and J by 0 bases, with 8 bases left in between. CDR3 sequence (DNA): TGCGCCAGCAGCTTTAGGAGCGCTAACTATGGCTACACCTTC. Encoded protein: CASSFRSANYGYTF. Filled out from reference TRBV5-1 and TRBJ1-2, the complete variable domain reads KAGVTQTPRYLIKTRGQQVTLSCSPISGHRSVSWYQQTPGQGLQFLFEYFSETQRNKGNFPGRFSGRQFSNSRSEMNVSTLELGDSALYLCASSFRSANYGYTFGSGTRLTVV.

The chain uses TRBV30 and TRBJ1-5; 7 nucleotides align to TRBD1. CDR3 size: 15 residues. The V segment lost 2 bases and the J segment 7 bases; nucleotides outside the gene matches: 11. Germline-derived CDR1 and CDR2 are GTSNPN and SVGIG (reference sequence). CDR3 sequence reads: CAWSSGQGGGQPQHF. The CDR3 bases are TGTGCCTGGAGTTCTGGGCAGGGGGGTGGCCAGCCCCAGCATTTT. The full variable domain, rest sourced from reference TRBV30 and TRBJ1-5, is SQTIHQWPATLVQPVGSPLSLECTVEGTSNPNLYWYRQAAGRGLQLLFYSVGIGQISSEVPQNLSASRPQDRQFILSSKKLLLSDSGFYLCAWSSGQGGGQPQHFGDGTRLSIL.

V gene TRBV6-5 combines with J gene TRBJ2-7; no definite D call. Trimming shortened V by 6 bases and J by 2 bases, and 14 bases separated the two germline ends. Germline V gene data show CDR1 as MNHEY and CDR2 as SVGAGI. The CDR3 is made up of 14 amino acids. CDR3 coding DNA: TGTGCCAGCAGCGCTACAGAATTCCCCTACGAGCAGTACTTC. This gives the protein CASSATEFPYEQYF.

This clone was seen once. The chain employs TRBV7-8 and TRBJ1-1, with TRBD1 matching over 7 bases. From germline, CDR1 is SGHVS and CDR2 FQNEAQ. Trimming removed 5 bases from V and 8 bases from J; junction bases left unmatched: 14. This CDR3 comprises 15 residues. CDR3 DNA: TGTGCCAGCAGCCGATCGGGACAGTATAATTTAGAAGCTTTCTTT. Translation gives CASSRSGQYNLEAFF.

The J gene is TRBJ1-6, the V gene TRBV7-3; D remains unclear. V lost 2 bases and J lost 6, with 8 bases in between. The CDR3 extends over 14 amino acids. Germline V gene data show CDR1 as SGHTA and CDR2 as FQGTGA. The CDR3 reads CASSLGSRNSPLHF. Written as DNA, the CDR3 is TGTGCCAGCAGCTTAGGCAGTCGTAATTCACCCCTCCACTTT.

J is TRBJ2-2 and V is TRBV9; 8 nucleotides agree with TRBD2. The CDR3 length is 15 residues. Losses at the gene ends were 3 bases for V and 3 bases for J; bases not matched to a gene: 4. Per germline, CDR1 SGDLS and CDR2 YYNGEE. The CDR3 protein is CASSGTSGYTGELFF. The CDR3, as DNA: TGTGCCAGCAGCGGAACTAGCGGTTACACCGGGGAGCTGTTTTTT.